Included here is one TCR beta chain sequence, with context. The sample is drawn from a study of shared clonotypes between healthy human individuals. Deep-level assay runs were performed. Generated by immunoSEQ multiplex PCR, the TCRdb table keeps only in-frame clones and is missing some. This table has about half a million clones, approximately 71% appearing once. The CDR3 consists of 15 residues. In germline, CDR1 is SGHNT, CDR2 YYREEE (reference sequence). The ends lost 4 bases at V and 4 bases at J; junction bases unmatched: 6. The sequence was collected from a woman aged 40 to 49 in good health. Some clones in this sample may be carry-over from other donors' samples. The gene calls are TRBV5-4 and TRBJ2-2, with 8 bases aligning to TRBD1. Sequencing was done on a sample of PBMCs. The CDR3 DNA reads TGTGCCAGCAGCCTGGGACAGGTTCGCACCGGGGAGCTGTTTTTT. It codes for CASSLGQVRTGELFF. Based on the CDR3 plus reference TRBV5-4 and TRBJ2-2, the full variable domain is ETGVTQSPTHLIKTRGQQVTLRCSSQSGHNTVSWYQQALGQGPQFIFQYYREEENGRGNFPPRFSGLQFPNYSSELNVNALELDDSALYLCASSLGQVRTGELFFGEGSRLTVL.